This T cell receptor beta chain appears in the sequencing data of a study of blood T cell repertoires in COVID-19. Study as a whole: Specimens from acute and convalescent COVID-19 originated in the United States, Italy and Spain.

Germline assignment: CDR1 SQVTM and CDR2 ANQGSEA. After removal of 7 bases from V and 3 bases from J, the junction contained 5 bases not matched to a gene. The CDR3 length is 12 residues. Sequenced by immunoSEQ multiplex PCR; TCRdb stores in-frame clones only, minus some. The table has roughly 120,000 clones, about 85% seen once. The chain has TRBV29-1 and TRBJ1-1; 7 bases map to TRBD1. The clonotype comes from a man of 80 years or more with acute or convalescent COVID-19. The sample was peripheral blood. The CDR3 here is CSGAGGYTEAFF. For the CDR3, the DNA is TGCAGCGGGGCAGGGGGGTACACTGAAGCTTTCTTT.